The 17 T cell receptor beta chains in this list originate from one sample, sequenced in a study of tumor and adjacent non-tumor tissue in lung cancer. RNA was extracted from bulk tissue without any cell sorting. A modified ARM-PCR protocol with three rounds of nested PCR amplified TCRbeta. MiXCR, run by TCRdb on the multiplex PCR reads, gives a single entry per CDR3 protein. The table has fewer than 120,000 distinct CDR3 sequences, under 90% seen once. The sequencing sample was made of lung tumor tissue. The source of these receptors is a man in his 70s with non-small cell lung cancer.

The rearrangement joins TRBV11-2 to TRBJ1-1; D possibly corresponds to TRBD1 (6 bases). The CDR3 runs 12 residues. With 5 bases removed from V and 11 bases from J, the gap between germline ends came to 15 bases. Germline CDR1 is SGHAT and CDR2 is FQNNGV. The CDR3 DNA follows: TGTGCCAGCAGCAATGACAGGCAAGACGCTTTCTTT. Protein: CASSNDRQDAFF.

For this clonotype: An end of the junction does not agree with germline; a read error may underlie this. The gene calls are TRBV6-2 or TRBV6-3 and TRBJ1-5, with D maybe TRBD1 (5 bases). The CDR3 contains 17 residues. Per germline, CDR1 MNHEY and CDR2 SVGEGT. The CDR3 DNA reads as TGTACCAGCAATCCTCTGATGATTGGACATCGCAATCAGCCCCAACATTTT. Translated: CTSNPLMIGHRNQPQHF.

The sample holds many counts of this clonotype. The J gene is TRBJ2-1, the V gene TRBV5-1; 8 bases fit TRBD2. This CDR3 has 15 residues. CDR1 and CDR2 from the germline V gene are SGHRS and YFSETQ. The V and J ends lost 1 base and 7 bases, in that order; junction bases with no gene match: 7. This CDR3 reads CASSLTAGGSNEQFF. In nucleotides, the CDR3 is TGCGCCAGCAGCTTGACGGCGGGAGGATCTAATGAGCAGTTCTTC.

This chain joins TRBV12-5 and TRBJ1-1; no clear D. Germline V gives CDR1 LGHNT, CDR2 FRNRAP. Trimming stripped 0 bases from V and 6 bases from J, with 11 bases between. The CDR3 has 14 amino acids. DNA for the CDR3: TGTGCTAGTGGTTTGGTGGTTGTGTACGCTGAAGCTTTCTTT. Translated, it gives CASGLVVVYAEAFF.

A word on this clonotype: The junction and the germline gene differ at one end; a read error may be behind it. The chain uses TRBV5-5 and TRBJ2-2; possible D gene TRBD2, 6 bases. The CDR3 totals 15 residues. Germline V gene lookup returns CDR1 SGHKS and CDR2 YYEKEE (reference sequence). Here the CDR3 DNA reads TGTGGCAGCAGCCCGGGATTGGGACTTACCGGGGAGCTGCTTTTT. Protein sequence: CGSSPGLGLTGELLF.

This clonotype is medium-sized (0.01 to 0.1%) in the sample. The CDR3 region is CASSLGGSRNSPLHF. The CDR3 nucleotides are TGTGCCAGCAGCTTAGGGGGGAGTAGAAATTCACCCCTCCACTTT. This sequence joins TRBV11-2 and TRBJ1-6, with D possibly being TRBD1 (5 bases). The CDR3 is 15 amino acids. Deletions cut 1 base from V and 7 bases from J, with 11 bases between. Germline lookup yields CDR1 SGHAT and CDR2 FQNNGV.

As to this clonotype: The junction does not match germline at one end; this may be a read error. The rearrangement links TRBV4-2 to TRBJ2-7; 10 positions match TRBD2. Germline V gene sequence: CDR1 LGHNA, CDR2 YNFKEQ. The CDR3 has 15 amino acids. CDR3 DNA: TGTGTCAGCAGCCAAGTTGCCCTAGCGGGGGACGGGCAGTACTTC. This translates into CVSSQVALAGDGQYF.

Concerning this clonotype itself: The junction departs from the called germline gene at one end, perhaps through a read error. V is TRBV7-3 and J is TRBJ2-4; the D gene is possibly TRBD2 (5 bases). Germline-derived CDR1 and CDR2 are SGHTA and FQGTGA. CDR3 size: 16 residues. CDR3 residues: CARSPGQGLAKHIQYF. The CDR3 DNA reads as TGTGCCAGAAGCCCGGGCCAAGGGCTAGCCAAACACATTCAGTACTTC.

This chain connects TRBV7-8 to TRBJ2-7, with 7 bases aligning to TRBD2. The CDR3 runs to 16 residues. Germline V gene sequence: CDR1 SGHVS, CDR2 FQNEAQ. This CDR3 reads CVNSSSGLVGIYEQYF. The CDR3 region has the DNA TGTGTCAACAGCTCGTCCGGACTAGTGGGAATTTACGAGCAGTACTTC.

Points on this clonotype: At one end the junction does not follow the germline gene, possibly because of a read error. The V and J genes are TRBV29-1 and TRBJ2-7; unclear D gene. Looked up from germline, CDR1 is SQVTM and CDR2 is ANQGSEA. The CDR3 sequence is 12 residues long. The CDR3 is CSVDSTSYEQYF. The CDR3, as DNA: TGCAGCGTTGACAGCACCTCCTACGAGCAGTACTTT.

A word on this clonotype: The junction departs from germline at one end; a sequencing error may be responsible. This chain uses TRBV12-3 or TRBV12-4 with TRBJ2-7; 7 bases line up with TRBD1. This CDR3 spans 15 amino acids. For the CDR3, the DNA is TGTGCCAGCAGCTTAGGGACAGTGGGGACCTACGGGCAGTACTTC. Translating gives CASSLGTVGTYGQYF.

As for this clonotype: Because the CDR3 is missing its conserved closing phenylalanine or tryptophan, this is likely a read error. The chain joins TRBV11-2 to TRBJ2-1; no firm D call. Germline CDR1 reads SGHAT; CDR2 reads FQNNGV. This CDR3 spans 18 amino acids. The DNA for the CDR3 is TGTGTCAGCAGCTTACATGTGCAGGATTGGGCCTCCTACAATGAGCAGTTCTTA. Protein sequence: CVSSLHVQDWASYNEQFL.

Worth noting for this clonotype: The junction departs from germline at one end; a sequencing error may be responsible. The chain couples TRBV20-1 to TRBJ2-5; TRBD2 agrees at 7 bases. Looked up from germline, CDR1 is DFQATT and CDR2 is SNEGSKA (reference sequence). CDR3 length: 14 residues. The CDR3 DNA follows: TGCAGTGCATTTACTAGTGGGGGGGGAGAGATCCAGTACTTC. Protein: CSAFTSGGGEIQYF.

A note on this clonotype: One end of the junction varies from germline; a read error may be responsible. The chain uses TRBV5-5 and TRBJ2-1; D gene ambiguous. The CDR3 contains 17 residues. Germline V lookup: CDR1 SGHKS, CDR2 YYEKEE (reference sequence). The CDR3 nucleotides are TGTGCCAGCAGCTTGGCCTTCGGAGCCAGCTCCTACACTGAGCAGTTCTTC. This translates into CASSLAFGASSYTEQFF.

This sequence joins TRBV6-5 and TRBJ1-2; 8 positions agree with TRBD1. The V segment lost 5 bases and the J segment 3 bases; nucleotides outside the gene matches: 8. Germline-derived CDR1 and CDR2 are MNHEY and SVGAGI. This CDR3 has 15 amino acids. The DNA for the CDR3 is TGTGCCAGCAGTCATTTTCCAGGGGGCCACTATGGCTACACCTTC. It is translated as CASSHFPGGHYGYTF.

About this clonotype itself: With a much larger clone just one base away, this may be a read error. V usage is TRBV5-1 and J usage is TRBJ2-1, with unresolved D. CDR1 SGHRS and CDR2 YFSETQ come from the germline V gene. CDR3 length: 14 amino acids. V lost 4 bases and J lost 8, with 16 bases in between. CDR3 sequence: CASSPSALPDEQFF. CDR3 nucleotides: TGCGCCAGCAGCCCAAGCGCCTTACCCGATGAGCAGTTCTTC.

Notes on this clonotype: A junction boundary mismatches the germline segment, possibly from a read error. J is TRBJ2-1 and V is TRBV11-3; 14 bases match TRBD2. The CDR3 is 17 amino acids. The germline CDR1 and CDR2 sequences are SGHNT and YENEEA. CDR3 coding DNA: TGTGCTAGCAGCCTCCAAGGGACTAGCGGGGGCTACAATGAGTACTTCTTC. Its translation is CASSLQGTSGGYNEYFF.